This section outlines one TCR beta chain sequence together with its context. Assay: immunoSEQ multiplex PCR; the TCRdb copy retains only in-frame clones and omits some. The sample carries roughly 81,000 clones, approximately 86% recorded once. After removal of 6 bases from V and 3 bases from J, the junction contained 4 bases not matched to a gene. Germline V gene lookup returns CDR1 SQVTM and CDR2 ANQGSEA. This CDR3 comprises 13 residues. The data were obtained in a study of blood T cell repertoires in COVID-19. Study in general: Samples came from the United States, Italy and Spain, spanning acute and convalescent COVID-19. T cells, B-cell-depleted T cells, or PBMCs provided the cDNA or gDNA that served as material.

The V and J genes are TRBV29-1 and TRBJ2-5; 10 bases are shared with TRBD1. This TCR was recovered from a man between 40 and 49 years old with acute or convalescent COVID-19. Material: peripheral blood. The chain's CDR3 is CSVSGQGKETQYF. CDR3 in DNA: TGCAGCGTGTCGGGACAGGGGAAAGAGACCCAGTACTTC.